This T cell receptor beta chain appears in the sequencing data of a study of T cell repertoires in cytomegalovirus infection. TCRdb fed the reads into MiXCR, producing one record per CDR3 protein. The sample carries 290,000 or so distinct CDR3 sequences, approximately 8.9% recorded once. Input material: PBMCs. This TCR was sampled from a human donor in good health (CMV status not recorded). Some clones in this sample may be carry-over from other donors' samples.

The CDR3 is CASSQERGQGKDGYTF. The CDR3 nucleotides are TGTGCCAGCAGCCAAGAACGGGGACAGGGTAAAGATGGCTACACCTTC. This sequence joins TRBV4-2 and TRBJ1-2, with TRBD1 identical over 9 bases. Losses at the gene ends were 0 bases for V and 6 bases for J; bases not matched to a gene: 8. This CDR3 region has 16 residues. Per the germline V gene, CDR1 is LGHNA and CDR2 is YNFKEQ.